This T cell receptor (beta chain) was sequenced in a study of cytotoxic CD8 clonotypes in ibrutinib-treated CLL. Study as a whole: By median roughly 62 months, roughly 12 had progressed and about 14 stayed remitted; responses had been 2 complete and about 24 partial.

Genomic DNA in a quantity of roughly 2.2 micrograms was derived from cryopreserved PBMCs for TCR beta libraries. Measured with immunoSEQ multiplex PCR; TCRdb has only the in-frame clones, and not every one. This sample has around 130,000 clones, with approximately 80% found just once. There are 15 residues in the CDR3. CDR1 ENHRY and CDR2 SYGVKD come from the germline V gene. Trimming at V came to 3 bases and at J to 7 bases, leaving 10 bases not matched to a gene. Study-level findings and limits: Clonality increased at ibrutinib response and stayed stable in sustained remission. At progression, however, it fell back toward baseline. Treatment saw public clonotypes, which were uncommon, either contract or stay stable.

The sample holds one count of this clone. Its antigen is currently unknown. This clonotype was obtained from a human donor with chronic lymphocytic leukemia. Source: PBMCs, taken after 24 months of ibrutinib treatment. The chain uses TRBV10-3 and TRBJ1-1; 8 bases align to TRBD1. For the CDR3, the DNA is TGTGCCATCAGTGAAGGACAGGGTAGGGGTAATGAAGCTTTCTTT. Its protein product is CAISEGQGRGNEAFF.